This T cell receptor beta chain was found in a study of monozygotic twins with inflammatory bowel disease. This CDR3 has 16 residues. The germline gives CDR1 SGHAT, CDR2 FQNNGV. From its re-call of the 5' RACE reads, TCRdb lists each CDR3 protein once, without DNA. The sample is made up of 80,000 or so distinct CDR3 sequences, and the top ten hold roughly 7% of it. Per donor there was one draw, yielding a blood sample of 2 to 3 ml. J is TRBJ2-5 and V is TRBV11-2. This TCR came from a human donor with ulcerative colitis or Crohn's disease, or a healthy co-twin of an affected twin (not recorded which). Source material: blood. This chain's CDR3 is CASSQGMGYAQETQYF.